This TCR beta chain was recovered during a study of human T cells and chemical hapten exposure. Study at large: TCR yields per sample varied, mainly owing to small pooled library volume differences.

In the original processing: Samples held a median of about 94,000 TCRs, range about 20,000–700,000. MiXCR, applied by TCRdb to the RACE reads, yields one record per CDR3 protein. TCRdb, not the authors, supplied the V and J calls. The sample yields around 85,000 distinct CDR3 sequences, roughly 13% seen once. Time point reported: patch test 3, about 24 weeks after DPC sensitization. Treatment of the sample: therapeutic diphenylcyclopropenone sensitization with weekly scalp DPC. This clonotype was seen more than once but under ten times. CDR1 is DFQATT, CDR2 SNEGSKA, per germline (reference sequence). V lost 2 bases to trimming and J lost 2 bases; unmatched junction nucleotides: 7. The CDR3 runs to 16 residues.

The sample consisted of whole blood, taken in connection with sensitization to the hapten diphenylcyclopropenone (DPC). The rearrangement links TRBV20-1 to TRBJ2-1, with 9 bases fitting TRBD2. This clonotype was sampled from a woman aged 50 to 60 with alopecia areata. Some clones in this sample may be carry-over from other donors' samples. The DNA for the CDR3 is TGCAGTGCTAGAAGGGGGAGCGGGAGGACCTACAATGAGCAGTTCTTC. Translation gives CSARRGSGRTYNEQFF.